The following is a T cell receptor beta chain sequence with its context. This specimen belongs to a study of OX40 agonist ivuxolimab in advanced cancers. Data came from immunoSEQ multiplex PCR; TCRdb stores just in-frame clones and leaves some out. Of fewer than 70,000 clones listed, under 95% are singletons. The ends lost 8 bases at V and 6 bases at J; junction bases unmatched: 9. The CDR3 sequence is 14 residues long. The germline V gene encodes CDR1 LNHDA and CDR2 SQIVND (reference sequence). This TCR was recovered from an adult with an advanced solid tumor such as melanoma, head and neck, liver or kidney cancer. The sample here was CD4+ or CD8+ T cells sorted from blood, taken in a trial of the OX40 agonist ivuxolimab. The V and J genes are TRBV19 and TRBJ2-1; 8 nucleotides line up with TRBD1. CDR3 sequence reads: CASSAGTGPNEQFF. The CDR3 nucleotides read TGTGCCAGTTCAGCCGGGACAGGACCCAATGAGCAGTTCTTC.